This T cell receptor beta chain was observed in a study of blood T cell repertoires in COVID-19. Background on the study: The study drew acute and convalescent COVID-19 samples from the United States, Italy and Spain. T cells, B-cell-depleted T cells, or PBMCs provided the cDNA or gDNA that served as material.

Methods used by the authors: Quantification of nucleated cells was approximated via reference gene primer amplification. TCRdb's table, derived via immunoSEQ multiplex PCR, lists solely in-frame clones and lacks some. V and J calls and clone size are copied from that table; D and trimming were computed from the DNA. The sample contains under 250,000 clones, 80% to 95% of which appear only once. This CDR3 comprises 16 residues. Trimming cost V 3 bases and J 3 bases; bases outside gene matches: 4. Germline V gene data show CDR1 as MGHRA and CDR2 as YSYEKL. During active infection, Seattle patients enrolled and were then monitored through disease.

The chain links TRBV4-1 to TRBJ2-7; 14 bases line up with TRBD2. The sequencing sample was made of peripheral blood. This clonotype originated in a man aged 25 to 40 with COVID-19, enrolled during active disease. CDR3 amino acids: CASSQGLAGVSYEQYF. The DNA for the CDR3 is TGCGCCAGCAGCCAGGGACTAGCGGGGGTGAGCTACGAGCAGTACTTC.